Following are 24 T cell receptor beta chains from one sample sequenced in a study of cytomegalovirus exposure and HLA in healthy donors. In the PCR, 60 Vbeta and 13 Jbeta primers were used. Profiled with immunoSEQ multiplex PCR; TCRdb holds only in-frame clones, not every one. The table includes 200,000 to 250,000 clones, 65% to 85% detected once. The source material was PBMCs. These receptors all stem from a woman aged 25 to 39 in good health and CMV-seronegative.

J is TRBJ2-2 and V is TRBV27, with D possibly being TRBD2 (6 bases). Germline V lookup: CDR1 MNHEY, CDR2 SMNVEV (reference sequence). Trimming took off 3 bases at V and 3 bases at J, with 17 bases between the two ends. The CDR3 consists of 17 residues. The CDR3 coding sequence is TGTGCCAGCAGTTTGCGGGGTATCTTGTCAGACACCGGGGAGCTGTTTTTT. This codes for CASSLRGILSDTGELFF.

This chain links TRBV4-1 with TRBJ2-7; 11 bases fit TRBD1. The CDR3 runs to 17 residues. CDR1 MGHRA and CDR2 YSYEKL come from the germline V gene. With 0 bases clipped from V and 4 bases from J, the junction kept 8 bases outside the gene matches. In nucleotides, the CDR3 is TGCGCCAGCAGCCAAGATCCGGGACAGGGGGGGCATTACGAGCAGTACTTC. Translating it yields CASSQDPGQGGHYEQYF.

This CDR3 reads CASSSTDRGRTEAFF. CDR3 nucleotide sequence: TGTGCCAGCAGCTCGACAGACAGGGGGAGGACTGAAGCTTTCTTT. The chain links TRBV7-9 to TRBJ1-1, with 9 nucleotides matching TRBD1. The CDR3 runs to 15 residues. Germline CDR1 reads SEHNR; CDR2 reads FQNEAQ (reference sequence). Trimming cost V 4 bases and J 5 bases; bases outside gene matches: 8.

V gene TRBV11-1 combines with J gene TRBJ2-1, with 9 bases matching TRBD2. With V trimmed by 3 bases and J by 7 bases, 10 bases remained unmatched. This CDR3 contains 16 residues. CDR1 SGHAT and CDR2 FQDESV come from the germline V gene (reference sequence). The CDR3 DNA follows: TGTGCCAGCAGCTTCCCGGGACTAGCAGGTAATAATGAGCAGTTCTTC. Protein product: CASSFPGLAGNNEQFF.

A few counts support this clone. V and J are TRBV6-5 and TRBJ1-1, with 7 bases lining up with TRBD1. The CDR3 extends over 14 amino acids. Germline values: CDR1 MNHEY, CDR2 SVGAGI. The V gene end was trimmed by 5 bases and the J gene end by 1 base; junction bases not matched to a gene: 4. Here the CDR3 reads CASSKGAWNTEAFF. CDR3 in DNA: TGTGCCAGCAGTAAGGGGGCCTGGAACACTGAAGCTTTCTTT.

This clone showed up just once. The rearrangement links TRBV30 to TRBJ1-1; maybe TRBD1 (6 bases). Trimming shortened V by 1 base and J by 10 bases, and 10 bases separated the two germline ends. This CDR3 has 11 residues. Germline lookup yields CDR1 GTSNPN and CDR2 SVGIG (reference sequence). CDR3 residues: CAWSEGVTAFF. CDR3 coding DNA: TGTGCCTGGAGTGAGGGGGTAACAGCTTTCTTT. Looking up the rest from reference TRBV30 and TRBJ1-1 gives the full variable domain: SQTIHQWPATLVQPVGSPLSLECTVEGTSNPNLYWYRQAAGRGLQLLFYSVGIGQISSEVPQNLSASRPQDRQFILSSKKLLLSDSGFYLCAWSEGVTAFFGQGTRLTVV.

The chain couples TRBV4-1 to TRBJ2-7, with D perhaps matching TRBD1 (5 bases). The V end was cut by 3 bases, the J end by 5 bases, with 14 bases between. The CDR3 is 14 amino acids. The germline gives CDR1 MGHRA, CDR2 YSYEKL. Written as DNA, the CDR3 is TGCGCCAGCAGCCAGGGTCAGGGTATCAACGAGCAGTACTTC. Protein sequence: CASSQGQGINEQYF.

J is TRBJ2-5 and V is TRBV19; D unresolved. Germline CDR1 LNHDA, CDR2 SQIVND (reference sequence). The CDR3 contains 13 residues. V lost 5 bases and J lost 4, with 11 bases in between. The CDR3 bases are TGTGCCAGTAGTCCCCCTTCGAGAGAGACCCAGTACTTC. Its translation is CASSPPSRETQYF. The whole variable domain, filled in from reference TRBV19 and TRBJ2-5, reads DGGITQSPKYLFRKEGQNVTLSCEQNLNHDAMYWYRQDPGQGLRLIYYSQIVNDFQKGDIAEGYSVSREKKESFPLTVTSAQKNPTAFYLCASSPPSRETQYFGPGTRLLVL.

The CDR3 DNA is TGCAGCGGCTCGGGCGGGGAAGAGACCCAGTACTTC. Protein product: CSGSGGEETQYF. This chain links TRBV29-1 with TRBJ2-5; possibly TRBD2 for D (6 bases). The length of the CDR3 is 12 residues. Trimming removed 7 bases from V and 3 bases from J, with 12 bases in between. Germline V gene lookup returns CDR1 SQVTM and CDR2 ANQGSEA.

CDR3 protein: CASSPDSTRTDTQYF. CDR3 sequence (DNA): TGTGCCAGCAGCCCGGACAGTACCCGCACAGATACGCAGTATTTT. The rearrangement uses TRBV5-8 and TRBJ2-3, with D tentatively TRBD1 (6 bases). V lost 4 bases, J lost 1 base, and 13 bases lay in between. The CDR3 runs 15 residues. Germline lookup yields CDR1 SGHTS and CDR2 YDEGEE.

The V and J genes are TRBV7-2 and TRBJ2-7, with 10 bases aligning to TRBD1. The CDR3 has 15 residues. The V and J ends lost 9 bases and 4 bases, in that order; junction bases with no gene match: 12. In germline, CDR1 is SGHTA, CDR2 FQGNSA. The DNA for the CDR3 is TGTGCCAGTCACCCTTTGGGGACAGGGGTGTACGAGCAGTACTTC. It is translated as CASHPLGTGVYEQYF. Full variable domain (outside the CDR3, taken from reference TRBV7-2 and TRBJ2-7): GAGVSQSPSNKVTEKGKDVELRCDPISGHTALYWYRQSLGQGLEFLIYFQGNSAPDKSGLPSDRFSAERTGGSVSTLTIQRTQQEDSAVYLCASHPLGTGVYEQYFGPGTRLTVT.

This clone showed up just a few times. The chain has TRBV7-9 and TRBJ1-1; TRBD1 might be the D (5 bases). The CDR3 length is 13 residues. V dropped 1 base and J dropped 8 bases, with 11 bases sitting between them. Germline V lookup: CDR1 SEHNR, CDR2 FQNEAQ (reference sequence). CDR3 DNA: TGTGCCAGCAGCTTAGGAGGGACTCACGAAGCTTTCTTT. It codes for CASSLGGTHEAFF.

The J gene is TRBJ2-2, the V gene TRBV27, with 13 bases lining up with TRBD2. V lost 2 bases to trimming and J lost 7 bases; unmatched junction nucleotides: 7. This CDR3 has 17 amino acids. The germline gives CDR1 MNHEY, CDR2 SMNVEV (reference sequence). CDR3 amino acids: CASSLGTSGKMVGELFF. Written as DNA, the CDR3 is TGTGCCAGCAGTTTAGGGACTAGCGGGAAAATGGTCGGGGAGCTGTTTTTT.

V and J are TRBV9 and TRBJ2-1, with 11 bases identical to TRBD2. Germline CDR1 SGDLS, CDR2 YYNGEE. The V gene end was trimmed by 0 bases and the J gene end by 0 bases; junction bases not matched to a gene: 5. The CDR3 totals 18 residues. The CDR3: CASSVVSSGGPSYNEQFF. The CDR3 nucleotides read TGTGCCAGCAGCGTAGTGTCTAGCGGGGGGCCCTCCTACAATGAGCAGTTCTTC.

This clone has just one count. The chain uses TRBV4-2 and TRBJ2-5; 11 bases agree with TRBD2. V gave up 2 bases and J gave up 4 bases; unmatched junction bases: 6. Per the germline V gene, CDR1 is LGHNA and CDR2 is YNFKEQ. This CDR3 spans 16 amino acids. CDR3 sequence: CASSQIAGGPGETQYF. The DNA for the CDR3 is TGTGCCAGCAGCCAAATAGCGGGGGGGCCCGGAGAGACCCAGTACTTC.

The chain is built from TRBV2 and TRBJ2-7; 8 nucleotides agree with TRBD1. Germline V gene sequence: CDR1 SNHLY, CDR2 FYNNEI. CDR3 size: 15 residues. Losses at the gene ends were 10 bases for V and 7 bases for J; bases not matched to a gene: 18. CDR3 DNA sequence: TGTGCCACTCTAACAAAACAGGGGGTGACGGGGGAGCAGTACTTC. The encoded protein is CATLTKQGVTGEQYF.

V gene TRBV6-1 combines with J gene TRBJ1-4; D not resolved. CDR3 length equals 18 residues. CDR1 is MNHNS, CDR2 SASEGT, per germline. Trimming shortened V by 3 bases and J by 5 bases, and 22 bases separated the two germline ends. CDR3 region: CASSDCPSLLVDNEKLFF. The CDR3 bases are TGTGCCAGCAGTGACTGTCCAAGTCTCCTAGTCGACAATGAAAAACTGTTTTTT.

This sequence joins TRBV5-4 and TRBJ2-5; TRBD2 might be the D (6 bases). The V end lost 0 bases, the J end lost 5 bases, and 11 bases lay between the germline ends. Germline V gene sequence: CDR1 SGHNT, CDR2 YYREEE (reference sequence). The CDR3 contains 14 residues. CDR3 bases: TGTGCCAGCAGCTTGGATCTGGCGGGGGAGACCCAGTACTTC. Its protein is CASSLDLAGETQYF.

This clone appeared a single time. The rearrangement links TRBV5-1 to TRBJ2-7, with TRBD1 as a possible D gene (6 bases). This CDR3 comprises 14 residues. V was shortened by 5 bases and J by 0 bases, with 12 bases between the two germline ends. The germline gives CDR1 SGHRS, CDR2 YFSETQ. The CDR3 loop is CASSIRTASYEQYF. The CDR3, as DNA: TGCGCCAGCAGTATACGGACAGCCTCCTACGAGCAGTACTTC. Using reference TRBV5-1 and TRBJ2-7 for the parts outside the CDR3, the full variable domain is KAGVTQTPRYLIKTRGQQVTLSCSPISGHRSVSWYQQTPGQGLQFLFEYFSETQRNKGNFPGRFSGRQFSNSRSEMNVSTLELGDSALYLCASSIRTASYEQYFGPGTRLTVT.

The chain combines TRBV7-8 with TRBJ1-5; D remains unclear. The CDR3 contains 13 residues. Germline V gene sequence: CDR1 SGHVS, CDR2 FQNEAQ. V shed 5 bases and J shed 6 bases, with 11 bases lying between them. CDR3 loop: CASSVQGGQPQHF. For the CDR3, the DNA is TGTGCCAGCAGCGTACAAGGAGGTCAGCCCCAGCATTTT.

This rearrangement joins TRBV9 to TRBJ2-2; the D gene is possibly TRBD2 (6 bases). V shed 0 bases and J shed 5 bases, with 14 bases lying between them. The germline V gene has CDR1 SGDLS and CDR2 YYNGEE. The CDR3 loop spans 16 amino acids. This CDR3 is CASSVGGGPVTGELFF. The CDR3 DNA sequence: TGTGCCAGCAGCGTAGGTGGAGGGCCGGTGACCGGGGAGCTGTTTTTT.

The V and J genes are TRBV30 and TRBJ1-1; maybe TRBD1 (6 bases). V was trimmed by 5 bases and J by 5 bases, leaving 12 bases between them. Germline V CDR1 and CDR2: GTSNPN, SVGIG (reference sequence). There are 12 residues in the CDR3. The CDR3 loop reads CAWGQRTTEAFF. The CDR3 DNA sequence: TGTGCCTGGGGACAGCGAACAACTGAAGCTTTCTTT. Full variable domain (remainder filled in from reference TRBV30 and TRBJ1-1): SQTIHQWPATLVQPVGSPLSLECTVEGTSNPNLYWYRQAAGRGLQLLFYSVGIGQISSEVPQNLSASRPQDRQFILSSKKLLLSDSGFYLCAWGQRTTEAFFGQGTRLTVV.

This chain connects TRBV5-1 to TRBJ2-7, with 10 bases fitting TRBD1. This CDR3 spans 16 amino acids. After removal of 1 base from V and 2 bases from J, the junction contained 6 bases not matched to a gene. Germline CDR1 and CDR2: SGHRS and YFSETQ. The CDR3 loop is CASSLTAGTGAYEQYF. In DNA, the CDR3 is TGCGCCAGCAGCTTGACCGCCGGGACAGGGGCCTACGAGCAGTACTTC. The entire variable domain, with the rest obtained from reference TRBV5-1 and TRBJ2-7, is as follows: KAGVTQTPRYLIKTRGQQVTLSCSPISGHRSVSWYQQTPGQGLQFLFEYFSETQRNKGNFPGRFSGRQFSNSRSEMNVSTLELGDSALYLCASSLTAGTGAYEQYFGPGTRLTVT.

This chain joins TRBV18 and TRBJ2-2; 9 bases fit TRBD2. V was pared by 6 bases and J by 2 bases, with 10 bases of the junction left unmatched. Germline V gene lookup returns CDR1 KGHSH and CDR2 LQKENI. The CDR3 extends over 17 amino acids. The CDR3 here is CASSQELAGENTGELFF. CDR3 nucleotide sequence: TGTGCCAGCTCGCAGGAACTAGCGGGTGAAAACACCGGGGAGCTGTTTTTT.